The present TCR beta chain was sequenced within a study of blood T cell repertoires in COVID-19 (dated by TCRdb to 2018 to 2021). Some background on the complete study: Collaborator samples came from the United States, Italy and Spain and covered acute and convalescent phases of COVID-19. The samples were drawn from two sources: the first 160 participants of the ongoing ImmuneRACE study, and 950 to 1,500 subjects contributed by 6 global collaborators. The repertoires were made available in a free public database intended to serve as a resource for research on the immune response to SARS-CoV-2. Where available, HLA class I and class II types were obtained from metadata supplied by the sample provider rather than from assay-based typing. Sample metadata almost always included a de-identified subject ID, COVID-19 status, age in years and sex. The prospective study material was composed of cDNA or gDNA derived from T cells, B-cell-depleted T cells, or PBMCs. Deeply sampled blood TCRbeta repertoires from subjects exposed to, actively infected with, or recovered from COVID-19 were included in the dataset. Study-wide findings and limitations: Clinical and demographic metadata were provided uncurated, with the amount varying by source and participant.

TCRbeta CDR3 regions were amplified from genomic DNA by means of the immunoSEQ Assay, a bias-controlled multiplex PCR. The published analysis was carried out like this. Nucleated cell counts per sample were estimated from amplification of reference gene primers within the assay. To quantify the absolute abundance of each unique TCRbeta CDR3 rearrangement, sequence reads were collapsed and filtered. For each sample, productive Simpson clonality was calculated as the square root of Simpson's diversity index across productive rearrangements. The table comes from immuneACCESS by way of TCRdb, which keeps in-frame sequences with V and J called. Part of the clones is missing from these tables; in studies checked, under half for an unresolved V gene and the rest for unknown reasons. V and J calls and clone size are given by that table; D and trimming were obtained from the DNA. For this sample the table gives roughly 170,000 clones, of which approximately 81% were detected only once. The ten largest clonotypes hold around 5% of the sample.

As encoded in the germline V gene (reference sequence), CDR1 is SGHAT while CDR2 is FQDESV. The CDR3 runs 18 amino acids, cysteine and phenylalanine included. Here the CDR3 DNA is all that survives: 54 bases in frame from base 1. Trimming removed 0 bases from V and 1 base from J; the gene matches leave 7 bases unexplained. At one collaborating source in Seattle, patients were enrolled during active infection and were followed longitudinally through the course of disease. Each collaborating institution followed its own protocols to collect whole blood in K2EDTA tubes. For TCRbeta analysis, collaborators shipped samples in one of three forms: frozen whole blood, isolated PBMCs, or DNA extracted from either of those sample types. With regard to this clone: The antigen this receptor binds is unknown. Per-nucleotide qualities are absent, and no much larger clonotype sits a single base away.

This TCR derives from a woman aged 45 to 65 with COVID-19, enrolled during active disease. Source material: peripheral blood. The chain uses TRBV11-1 and TRBJ1-1; 11 middle bases align to TRBD1. Read as DNA, the sequence is TGTGCCAGCAGCTTAGCGGCGGGACAGGGGGATGGGAACACTGAAGCTTTCTTT. It translates to CASSLAAGQGDGNTEAFF.